This TCR beta chain was sequenced during a study of blood T cells in healthy people across ages. For the second PCR, which ran for about 7 to 11 cycles, a sample-barcoded 5' primer and a J-beta primer mix were used. Using its own MiXCR run on the 5' RACE reads, TCRdb lists one record per CDR3 protein. This table has some 1.5 million distinct CDR3 sequences, 25% to 30% appearing once. Germline V gene lookup returns CDR1 SQVTM and CDR2 ANQGSEA. The CDR3 has 15 amino acids. Between the trimmed V and J ends, which lost 4 bases and 4 bases, there was a span of 14 bases. This sequence was found in a woman in her twenties or thirties in good health. The gene calls are TRBV29-1 and TRBJ2-6, with a tentative D call TRBD2 (7 bases). The sequencing sample was made of blood. This chain's CDR3 is CSVGGGEAGANVLTF. The CDR3 DNA sequence: TGCAGCGTTGGGGGGGGCGAGGCGGGGGCCAACGTCCTGACTTTC.